This T cell receptor beta chain was recovered during a study of blood T cell repertoires in COVID-19. Libraries were prepared by immunoSEQ multiplex PCR; TCRdb keeps only in-frame clonotypes and omits some of them. The repertoire consists of 200,000 to 300,000 clones, with about 90% occurring once and the leading ten covering about 0.8%. Trimming removed 2 bases from V and 2 bases from J; junction bases left unmatched: 12. Per germline, CDR1 SGHVS and CDR2 FNYEAQ. The CDR3 covers 18 residues. The origin of this receptor is a man aged 25-40 years with COVID-19, enrolled during active disease. The sequencing sample was made of peripheral blood. This chain connects TRBV7-6 to TRBJ2-5; TRBD2 matches at 9 bases. CDR3: CASSLTASGARNQETQYF. The CDR3 DNA is TGTGCCAGCAGCTTAACCGCTAGCGGGGCTCGTAATCAAGAGACCCAGTACTTC.